This paragraph covers one T cell receptor beta chain sequence. Its target is unknown. The data are from a study of radiation and T cells in renal cell carcinoma. Whole-study findings and limits: Top tumor clonotypes rose in blood 2 weeks post-radiation, then contracted.

Time point of the sample: baseline pretreatment blood. Treatment here: 15 Gy SBRT to primary tumor, nephrectomy 4 weeks later. Clear cell pathology was present in this patient's renal cell carcinoma. Germline CDR1 and CDR2: SEHNR and FQNEAQ (reference sequence). The CDR3 runs to 18 residues. V lost 8 bases to trimming and J lost 2 bases; unmatched junction nucleotides: 17. Profiling relied on immunoSEQ multiplex PCR, and the TCRdb table lists in-frame clones only, not all of them. There are about 95,000 clones in the sample; 75% to 90% occur only once, and approximately 8.4% lies in the top ten. The sample here was blood, taken from a patient whose treatment included radiotherapy and nephrectomy. The chain has TRBV7-9 and TRBJ2-3, with TRBD1 matching 9 bases. The source of this sequence is a man aged 45 to 65 with renal cell carcinoma. CDR3 region: CASPRAQGARRYTDTQYF. The CDR3 coding sequence is TGTGCCAGCCCCCGCGCACAGGGGGCGAGAAGATACACAGATACGCAGTATTTT.